The 6 T cell receptor beta chains listed next were all sequenced from one sample in a study of T cells in localized non-small cell lung cancer (TCRdb year 2020). The library was generated by the immunoSEQ multiplex PCR assay. TCRdb took over this immuneACCESS table, retaining in-frame rearrangements with V and J assigned. Such tables are incomplete; in checked studies, under half of the missing clones stem from an unresolved V gene, and the remainder is unexplained. The sample yields 35,000 or so clones; approximately 88% were counted once. Clones ranked in the top ten supply 2.7% of the sample. Sequenced here: peripheral blood, sampled before any cancer treatment. The receptors derive from a woman aged 40-69 years with stage I lung adenocarcinoma.

This clone was detected only a few times. V usage is TRBV27 and J usage is TRBJ2-2; no firm D call. Trimming stripped 6 bases from V and 4 bases from J, with 9 bases between. CDR1 is MNHEY and CDR2 is SMNVEV in the germline V gene (reference sequence). The CDR3 extends over 13 amino acids. Here the CDR3 reads CASREYSTGELFF. As DNA, the CDR3 is TGTGCCAGCAGGGAGTATAGCACCGGGGAGCTGTTTTTT.

V usage is TRBV6-5 and J usage is TRBJ2-7; D might be TRBD2 (6 bases). V dropped 2 bases and J dropped 6 bases, with 17 bases sitting between them. From germline, CDR1 is MNHEY and CDR2 SVGAGI. The CDR3 is 15 amino acids. The CDR3 DNA is TGTGCCAGCAGTTACATCGCGGGAACGGGTCCCGAGCAGTACTTC. Translation: CASSYIAGTGPEQYF.

As to this clone: Other DNA variants within this sample encode the same CDR3. The chain links TRBV27 to TRBJ2-7; TRBD2 matches 7 bases. The length of the CDR3 is 16 residues. CDR1 and CDR2 (germline): MNHEY, SMNVEV (reference sequence). The ends lost 4 bases at V and 3 bases at J; junction bases unmatched: 12. The CDR3 sequence: CASSWTSVNWYYEQYF. The CDR3 nucleotides are TGTGCCAGCAGTTGGACTAGTGTAAATTGGTACTACGAGCAGTACTTC.

V is TRBV9 and J is TRBJ2-3; no clear D. Germline loops: CDR1 SGDLS, CDR2 YYNGEE. This CDR3 comprises 13 residues. V gave up 3 bases and J gave up 1 base, with 6 bases separating them. CDR3 residues: CASSAQGTDTQYF. The CDR3 DNA follows: TGTGCCAGCAGCGCGCAGGGCACAGATACGCAGTATTTT.

This sequence joins TRBV19 and TRBJ2-7; 8 bases are a match to TRBD2. V was clipped by 3 bases and J by 1 base; unmatched bases: 5. The CDR3 extends over 15 amino acids. The germline V gene has CDR1 LNHDA and CDR2 SQIVND (reference sequence). The CDR3 DNA follows: TGTGCCAGTAGTATGCAAGCGGGGGATTCCTACGAGCAGTACTTC. Its protein product is CASSMQAGDSYEQYF.

The chain uses TRBV11-2 and TRBJ2-7; 7 bases map to TRBD2. The CDR3 is 15 amino acids. Germline V gives CDR1 SGHAT, CDR2 FQNNGV. V shed 6 bases and J 6 bases; nucleotides not matched to a gene: 14. The CDR3 DNA sequence: TGTGCCAGCAGTTTGAGGCAGCGGGAAGGCAGCGAGCAGTACTTC. Residues: CASSLRQREGSEQYF.